This T cell receptor beta chain is drawn from a study of cytomegalovirus exposure and HLA in healthy donors. The PCR used 60 Vbeta and 13 Jbeta primers. Repertoires were generated with immunoSEQ multiplex PCR, while TCRdb's copy carries only in-frame clones and drops some. The table shows approximately 110,000 clones, with approximately 73% occurring only once. Sequenced material: PBMCs. The clonotype comes from a man in his fifties or sixties in good health and CMV-seropositive.

The chain's CDR3 is CASRDRAYEQYF. The CDR3 DNA follows: TGTGCCTCACGGGACAGGGCCTACGAGCAGTACTTC. V is TRBV28 and J is TRBJ2-7, with TRBD1 matching over 9 bases. Germline V gene sequence: CDR1 MDHEN, CDR2 SYDVKM. The CDR3 is made up of 12 amino acids. The trim removed 11 bases at V and 2 bases at J, leaving 4 bases unmatched.